A single sample gave rise to the 7 T cell receptor beta chains below, sequenced in a study of blood T cell repertoires in COVID-19 (dated by TCRdb to 2018 to 2021). The library was prepared using the immunoSEQ multiplex PCR assay. In TCRdb, the immuneACCESS table is reduced to in-frame sequences with V and J assigned. These tables do not hold every clone; where another copy was compared, an unresolved V gene accounts for under half, and the others remain unexplained. The sample records fewer than 450,000 clones, about nine tenths of which are singletons. The ten largest account for over 10% of the sample. Sequences were obtained from peripheral blood. These receptors all stem from a woman aged 45 to 65 with COVID-19, enrolled during active disease.

The chain uses TRBV27 and TRBJ1-2; TRBD1 agrees at 8 bases. V shed 3 bases and J 3 bases; nucleotides not matched to a gene: 3. This CDR3 is 14 amino acids long. From germline, CDR1 is MNHEY and CDR2 SMNVEV (reference sequence). The CDR3 coding sequence is TGTGCCAGCAGTTTGCAGGGGGCAGACTATGGCTACACCTTC. It translates to CASSLQGADYGYTF.

This chain connects TRBV24-1 to TRBJ1-4, with a weak D call TRBD1 (6 bases). V lost 0 bases, J lost 7 bases, and 11 bases lay in between. Germline-derived CDR1 and CDR2 are KGHDR and SFDVKD. The CDR3 length is 15 residues. The CDR3 DNA reads TGTGCCACCAGTGATTTGAGGGTAGGGGGTGAAAAACTGTTTTTT. Its translation: CATSDLRVGGEKLFF.

CDR3 residues: CASSSRRLNTDTQYF. The CDR3 DNA sequence: TGTGCCAGCAGCTCGCGGCGGCTCAACACAGATACGCAGTATTTT. The chain couples TRBV5-6 to TRBJ2-3; D uncertain. This CDR3 has 15 residues. The germline V and J ends were trimmed by 3 bases and 2 bases, with 13 bases remaining between them. Germline CDR1 SGHDT, CDR2 YYEEEE.

This sequence joins TRBV5-1 and TRBJ1-6; perhaps TRBD1 as D (5 bases). The V end lost 4 bases, the J end lost 8 bases, and 19 bases lay between the germline ends. This CDR3 spans 16 amino acids. CDR1 and CDR2 (germline): SGHRS, YFSETQ. This CDR3 is CASSPAGYSGDSPLHF. CDR3 nucleotides: TGCGCCAGCAGCCCGGCAGGGTATTCTGGGGATTCACCCCTCCACTTT.

The CDR3 loop reads CASTPDYGYTF. The CDR3 DNA reads TGTGCCAGCACCCCGGACTATGGCTACACCTTC. The chain combines TRBV7-2 with TRBJ1-2; D call uncertain. The CDR3 has 11 amino acids. Germline V gene data show CDR1 as SGHTA and CDR2 as FQGNSA. Trimming shortened V by 7 bases and J by 3 bases, and 6 bases separated the two germline ends.

The chain joins TRBV2 to TRBJ1-2; possibly TRBD1 for D (6 bases). The CDR3 contains 14 residues. Germline V gene data show CDR1 as SNHLY and CDR2 as FYNNEI. V was cut by 3 bases and J by 7 bases, with 15 bases left in between. The CDR3 is CASSESRTVGGYTF. The CDR3 DNA reads TGTGCCAGCAGTGAGTCTAGGACAGTAGGTGGCTACACCTTC.

The chain links TRBV30 to TRBJ1-1; the D gene is possibly TRBD1 (5 bases). In germline, CDR1 is GTSNPN, CDR2 SVGIG (reference sequence). This CDR3 region has 12 residues. Trimming cost V 7 bases and J 6 bases, with 15 bases left between them. In DNA, the CDR3 is TGTGCCTTGAACGGGGGATACTCTGAAGCTTTCTTT. Translation: CALNGGYSEAFF.